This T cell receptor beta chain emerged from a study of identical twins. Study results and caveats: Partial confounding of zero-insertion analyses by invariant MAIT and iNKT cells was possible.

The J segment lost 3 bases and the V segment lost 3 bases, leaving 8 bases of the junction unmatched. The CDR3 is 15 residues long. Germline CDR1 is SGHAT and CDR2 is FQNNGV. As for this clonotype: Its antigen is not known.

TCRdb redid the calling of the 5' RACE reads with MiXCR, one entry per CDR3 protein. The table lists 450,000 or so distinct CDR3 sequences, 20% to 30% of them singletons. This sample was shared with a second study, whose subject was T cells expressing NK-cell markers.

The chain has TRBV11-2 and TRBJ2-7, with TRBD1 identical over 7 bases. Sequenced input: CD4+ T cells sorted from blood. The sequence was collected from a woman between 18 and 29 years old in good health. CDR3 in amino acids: CASSFSQGVFYEQYF. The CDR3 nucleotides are TGTGCCAGCAGCTTCAGCCAGGGGGTATTCTACGAGCAGTACTTC.